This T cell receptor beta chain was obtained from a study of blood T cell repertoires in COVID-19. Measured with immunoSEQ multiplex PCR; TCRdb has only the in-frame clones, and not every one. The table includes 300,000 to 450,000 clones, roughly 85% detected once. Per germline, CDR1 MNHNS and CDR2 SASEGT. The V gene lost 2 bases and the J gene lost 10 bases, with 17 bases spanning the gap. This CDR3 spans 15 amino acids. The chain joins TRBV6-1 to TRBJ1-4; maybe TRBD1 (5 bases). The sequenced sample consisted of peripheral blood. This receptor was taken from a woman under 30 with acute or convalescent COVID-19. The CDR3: CASSEIRTTGGKLFF. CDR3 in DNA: TGTGCCAGCAGTGAAATCCGGACCACAGGCGGAAAACTGTTTTTT.